Listed below are T cell receptor beta chains from one sample, sequenced in a study of T cells in Graves' hyperthyroidism and ophthalmopathy. TCRdb re-called the multiplex PCR reads through MiXCR, storing one row per CDR3 protein. The data hold over 350,000 distinct CDR3 sequences, with over 11% observed a single time. Sequencing was done on a sample of blood. All receptors come from a man aged 45 to 65 with Graves' ophthalmopathy. CDR3s include the opening cysteine and the closing phenylalanine or tryptophan. The D gene is left open where the match is weak. Size values are once, few and many counts, or a class for expanded clones, and some rows have none.

cdr3_nt,cdr3_aa,j_call,clone_size,d_call,v_call
TGTGCCAGCAGTGACCTGGGACTAGCTCACTACGAGCAGTACTTC,CASSDLGLAHYEQYF,TRBJ2-7,many,TRBD2,TRBV28
TGCAGTCTACAGGGGAACACTGAAGCTTTCTTT,CSLQGNTEAFF,TRBJ1-1,many,.,TRBV20-1
TGTGCCAGCAGTTTAACGTGGTCCTACAATGAGCAGTTCTTC,CASSLTWSYNEQFF,TRBJ2-1,many,.,TRBV27
TGTGCCAGCAGTGATTGGAGCGGACCTACCTACAATGAGCAGTTCTTC,CASSDWSGPTYNEQFF,TRBJ2-1,few,.,TRBV25-1
TGTGCCAGCAGCCCCTTCCTAAGCACAGATACGCAGTATTTT,CASSPFLSTDTQYF,TRBJ2-3,.,.,TRBV7-2
TGTGCCAGCAGTGGACGGATCAATGAGCAGTTCTTC,CASSGRINEQFF,TRBJ2-1,many,.,TRBV25-1
TGTGCCAGCAGCGGGGGGGCGCTAGATACGCAGTATTTT,CASSGGALDTQYF,TRBJ2-3,.,.,TRBV7-2
TGTGCTAGTGGTTTGGGACAGGGCCACTATGGCTACACCTTC,CASGLGQGHYGYTF,TRBJ1-2,many,TRBD1,TRBV12-5
TGCGCCAGCAGCCAAGGACCGGTTAGCAATCAGCCCCAGCATTTT,CASSQGPVSNQPQHF,TRBJ1-5,.,.,TRBV4-1
TGTGCCAGCAGCTACTCCTCCGGGACGGTGAACTATGGCTACACCTTC,CASSYSSGTVNYGYTF,TRBJ1-2,many,.,TRBV7-9
TGCGCCAGCAGCTTGGAACGGTCAGGGGCCAACGTCCTGACTTTC,CASSLERSGANVLTF,TRBJ2-6,many,.,TRBV5-1
TGTGCCAGCAGCGCTGCGGGGATTGGACTAGCGGTAGAGACCCAGTACTTC,CASSAAGIGLAVETQYF,TRBJ2-5,few,TRBD2,TRBV9
TGTGCCAGCAGCTCCGGCAGGTTAGACACTGAAGCTTTCTTT,CASSSGRLDTEAFF,TRBJ1-1,many,.,TRBV11-2
TGTGCCAGCAGCTCACTACCCCCGACAGGGGATCATGAGACCCAGTACTTC,CASSSLPPTGDHETQYF,TRBJ2-5,many,TRBD1,TRBV7-9
TGCAGCGTTGAAACGGACAGGGGGGCTTTCTTT,CSVETDRGAFF,TRBJ1-1,.,TRBD1,TRBV29-1
TGCGCCAGCAGAAGGAGAGGCGCCGACTACAATGAGCAGTTCTTC,CASRRRGADYNEQFF,TRBJ2-1,many,.,TRBV5-1
TGTGCCAGCAGCCCCCGGGACAGGGGGCCCACTGAAGCTTTCTTT,CASSPRDRGPTEAFF,TRBJ1-1,.,TRBD1,TRBV9
TGCAGTGCTAGTATACACCGGGACCGCGGGGTCAAAAACATTCAGTACTTC,CSASIHRDRGVKNIQYF,TRBJ2-4,few,.,TRBV20-1
TGTGCCAGCAGCTTGGCGGTTCTGGACGAGCAGTACTTC,CASSLAVLDEQYF,TRBJ2-7,many,.,TRBV5-8
TGTGCCACCAGTGAATTACAGGACTCTTCGAACACCGGGGAGCTGTTTTTT,CATSELQDSSNTGELFF,TRBJ2-2,many,.,TRBV24-1
TGTGCCAGCTCACCCGGGACAGGGGCAAAGGGCGAGCAGTACTTC,CASSPGTGAKGEQYF,TRBJ2-7,many,TRBD1,TRBV18
TGTGCCAGCAGCCCGCTACACACAGATACGCAGTATTTT,CASSPLHTDTQYF,TRBJ2-3,.,.,TRBV7-9
TGCGCCAGCAGCCCTGGACAGCGATTGAACACTGAAGCTTTCTTT,CASSPGQRLNTEAFF,TRBJ1-1,many,.,TRBV5-1
TGTGCCAGCAGTGGGGGACAGGGTGGCTTACGCAATCAGCCCCAGCATTTT,CASSGGQGGLRNQPQHF,TRBJ1-5,many,TRBD1,TRBV12-3/TRBV12-4
TGTGCCAGCAGCCATTCCGGGTCTTACGAGCAGTACTTC,CASSHSGSYEQYF,TRBJ2-7,once,.,TRBV3-1
TGTGCCTGGACGACGGACAGGAATTCACCCCTCCACTTT,CAWTTDRNSPLHF,TRBJ1-6,many,TRBD1,TRBV30
TGTGCCAGCATCGAAGATCGTGCGGGGGCCGGGGAGCTGTTTTTT,CASIEDRAGAGELFF,TRBJ2-2,many,TRBD2,TRBV2
TGCGCCAGCAGCCAAAACGACGGACCTAACTATGGCTACACCTTC,CASSQNDGPNYGYTF,TRBJ1-2,few,.,TRBV4-1
TGCGCCAGCAGCCGAGACAGGGGAGACGGTACGACTGAAGCTTTCTTT,CASSRDRGDGTTEAFF,TRBJ1-1,many,TRBD1,TRBV5-1
TGTGCCAGCGGGGAAAGGACGAACACTGAAGCTTTCTTT,CASGERTNTEAFF,TRBJ1-1,.,.,TRBV6-1
TGTGCCAGCAGTCCGGGACAGGGGCGACCAAATGCCTACGAGCAGTACTTC,CASSPGQGRPNAYEQYF,TRBJ2-7,many,TRBD1,TRBV28
TGTGCCAGCCGAGGCGCGGGAGACGTCGTTTCGGAGACCCAGTACTTC,CASRGAGDVVSETQYF,TRBJ2-5,few,TRBD2,TRBV2
TGCAGCGCCGCCCGGGTTGAAGCTTTCTTT,CSAARVEAFF,TRBJ1-1,.,.,TRBV29-1
TGTGCCAGCAGGGATCCCACAGGGGGATACAAAAACATTCAGTACTTC,CASRDPTGGYKNIQYF,TRBJ2-4,.,TRBD1,TRBV6-1
TGTGCCAGCACCAAAAGAGGAGCGGTGAACACTGAAGCTTTCTTT,CASTKRGAVNTEAFF,TRBJ1-1,.,.,TRBV6-1
TGTGCCAGCAGTGGAGGCCGGGACTACTACGAGCAGTACTTC,CASSGGRDYYEQYF,TRBJ2-7,many,TRBD2,TRBV2
TGTGCCAGCAGTACGGGACTCCGGCTCGAGCAGTACTTC,CASSTGLRLEQYF,TRBJ2-7,many,.,TRBV28
TGTGCCAGCAGTTTAGGGGGGGCTCTATATGGCTACACCTTC,CASSLGGALYGYTF,TRBJ1-2,many,.,TRBV12-3/TRBV12-4
TGCGCCAGCAGTGATGATGGGTCTGGGGCCAACGTCCTGACTTTC,CASSDDGSGANVLTF,TRBJ2-6,.,.,TRBV10-2
TGTGCCAGCAGCTTAGTGGGCTTCGGGACTGAAGCTTTCTTT,CASSLVGFGTEAFF,TRBJ1-1,many,.,TRBV7-2
TGTGCCAGCATTCTAACAGGGACCGGGGAGCTGTTTTTT,CASILTGTGELFF,TRBJ2-2,many,.,TRBV2
TGTGCCAGCAGCCAGGGGCCTAATTCACCCCTCCACTTT,CASSQGPNSPLHF,TRBJ1-6,.,.,TRBV7-2
TGTGCCAGCAGCTTAAAGTTAACAGGGATTAGAGAGACCCAGTACTTC,CASSLKLTGIRETQYF,TRBJ2-5,many,.,TRBV11-2
TGTGCCAGCAGCACCGGACAGGGGGTGAACACCGGGGAGCTGTTTTTT,CASSTGQGVNTGELFF,TRBJ2-2,.,TRBD1,TRBV5-4